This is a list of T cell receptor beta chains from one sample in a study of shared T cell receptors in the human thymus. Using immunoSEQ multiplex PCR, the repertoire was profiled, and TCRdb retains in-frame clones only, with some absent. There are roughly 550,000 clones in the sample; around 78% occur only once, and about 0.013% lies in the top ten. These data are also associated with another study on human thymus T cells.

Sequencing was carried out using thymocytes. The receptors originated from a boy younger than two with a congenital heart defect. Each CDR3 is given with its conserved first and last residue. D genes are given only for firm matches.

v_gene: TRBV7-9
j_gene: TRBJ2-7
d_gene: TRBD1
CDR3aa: CASSLDGDRGPYEQYF
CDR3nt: TGTGCCAGCAGCTTAGACGGGGACAGGGGCCCCTACGAGCAGTACTTC

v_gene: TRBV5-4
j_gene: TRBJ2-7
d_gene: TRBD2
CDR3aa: CASSPGLATYEQYF
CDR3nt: TGTGCCAGCAGCCCTGGACTAGCGACCTACGAGCAGTACTTC

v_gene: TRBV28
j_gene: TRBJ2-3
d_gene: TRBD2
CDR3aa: CASSLRGTSGGTSTDTQYF
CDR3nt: TGTGCCAGCAGTTTAAGGGGGACTAGCGGGGGGACTAGCACAGATACGCAGTATTTT

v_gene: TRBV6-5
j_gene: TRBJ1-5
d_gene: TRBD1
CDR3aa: CASSRTGGGNQPQHF
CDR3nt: TGTGCCAGCAGTAGGACAGGGGGAGGCAATCAGCCCCAGCATTTT

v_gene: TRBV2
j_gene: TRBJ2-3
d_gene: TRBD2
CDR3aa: CASSSPPWLGSGRDPWTDTQYF
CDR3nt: TGTGCCAGCAGTTCTCCCCCTTGGTTGGGGAGCGGGAGGGATCCTTGGACAGATACGCAGTATTTT

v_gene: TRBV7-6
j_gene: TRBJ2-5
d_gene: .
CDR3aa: CASSLAGGGQETQYF
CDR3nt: TGTGCCAGCAGCTTAGCGGGAGGCGGCCAAGAGACCCAGTACTTC

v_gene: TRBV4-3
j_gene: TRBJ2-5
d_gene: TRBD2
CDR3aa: CASSQLLPPASGEETQYF
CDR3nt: TGCGCCAGCAGCCAGCTCTTACCTCCGGCTAGCGGGGAAGAGACCCAGTACTTC

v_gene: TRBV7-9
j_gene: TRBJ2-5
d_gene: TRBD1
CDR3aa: CASSLSPYRGETQYF
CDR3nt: TGTGCCAGCAGTCTCAGCCCCTACAGGGGCGAGACCCAGTACTTC

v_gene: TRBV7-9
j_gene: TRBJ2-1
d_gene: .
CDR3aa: CASSPGLPTYNEQFF
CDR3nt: TGTGCCAGCAGCCCGGGACTTCCCACCTACAATGAGCAGTTCTTC

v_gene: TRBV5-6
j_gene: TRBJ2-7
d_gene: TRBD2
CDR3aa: CASSYPGLAPHSYEQYF
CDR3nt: TGTGCCAGCAGTTATCCGGGACTAGCGCCACACTCCTACGAGCAGTACTTC

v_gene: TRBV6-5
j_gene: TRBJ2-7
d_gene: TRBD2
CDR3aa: CASSYWGTSSDEQYF
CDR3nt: TGTGCCAGCAGTTATTGGGGGACTAGCAGCGACGAGCAGTACTTC

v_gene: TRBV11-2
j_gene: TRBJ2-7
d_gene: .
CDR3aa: CASSLGSRRSYEQYF
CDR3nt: TGTGCCAGCAGCTTAGGGAGTAGACGGTCCTACGAGCAGTACTTC

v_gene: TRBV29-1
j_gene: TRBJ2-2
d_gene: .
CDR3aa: CSVEDPALRSFGTGELFF
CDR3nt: TGCAGCGTTGAAGATCCCGCTTTAAGGAGTTTCGGCACCGGGGAGCTGTTTTTT

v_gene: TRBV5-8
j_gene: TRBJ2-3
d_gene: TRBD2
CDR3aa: CASIPLAVTDTQYF
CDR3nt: TGTGCCAGCATCCCTCTAGCGGTCACAGATACGCAGTATTTT

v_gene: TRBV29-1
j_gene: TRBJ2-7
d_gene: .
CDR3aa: CSVRPGTHSYEQYF
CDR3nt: TGCAGCGTGAGACCCGGGACACACTCCTACGAGCAGTACTTC

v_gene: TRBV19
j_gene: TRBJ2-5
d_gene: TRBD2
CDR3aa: CASSIMGLAGHQETQYF
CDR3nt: TGTGCCAGTAGTATAATGGGCCTAGCGGGCCACCAAGAGACCCAGTACTTC